These 12 T cell receptor beta chains were all obtained from the same sample, sequenced in a study of shared clonotypes between healthy human individuals. The data were produced by immunoSEQ multiplex PCR, yet TCRdb's version contains in-frame clones alone and is incomplete. Altogether fewer than 3 million clones are present, approximately 90% being singletons, with the ten largest covering about 0.36%. The sequenced sample was naive CD4+ T cells from PBMCs. Documented subset: CD45RA+ positively selected. Source of these receptors: a young man in good health. Some clones in this sample may be carry-over from other donors' samples.

The chain carries TRBV18 and TRBJ1-1; TRBD1 is a possible D gene (5 bases). Trimming removed 8 bases at V and 4 bases at J, with 11 bases between. The germline CDR1 and CDR2 sequences are KGHSH and LQKENI. There are 12 residues in the CDR3. This CDR3 is CASDGGGTEAFF. In DNA, the CDR3 is TGTGCCAGCGACGGGGGGGGCACTGAAGCTTTCTTT.

The chain couples TRBV28 to TRBJ1-5; D is perhaps TRBD1 (5 bases). With 5 bases removed from V and 3 bases from J, the gap between germline ends came to 5 bases. CDR3 size: 12 residues. Germline V gene lookup returns CDR1 MDHEN and CDR2 SYDVKM. CDR3 amino acids: CASSGTNQPQHF. In nucleotides, the CDR3 is TGTGCCAGCAGTGGGACCAATCAGCCCCAGCATTTT.

The chain links TRBV7-2 to TRBJ2-5, with 9 nucleotides matching TRBD1. CDR1 is SGHTA, CDR2 FQGNSA, per germline. V lost 5 bases to trimming and J lost 5 bases; unmatched junction nucleotides: 6. There are 14 residues in the CDR3. The CDR3 DNA reads as TGTGCCAGCAGCGCACACAGGGGGCGGGAGACCCAGTACTTC. The encoded protein is CASSAHRGRETQYF.

The genes are TRBV29-1 and TRBJ1-1, with TRBD1 matching over 7 bases. The length of the CDR3 is 14 residues. J was trimmed by 6 bases and V by 0 bases; bases with no gene match: 7. CDR1 and CDR2 from the germline V gene are SQVTM and ANQGSEA. The CDR3 sequence: CSVEDPRQGAEAFF. The CDR3 DNA reads as TGCAGCGTTGAAGATCCACGACAGGGAGCTGAAGCTTTCTTT. Drawing the rest from reference TRBV29-1 and TRBJ1-1, the complete variable domain is SAVISQKPSRDICQRGTSLTIQCQVDSQVTMMFWYRQQPGQSLTLIATANQGSEATYESGFVIDKFPISRPNLTFSTLTVSNMSPEDSSIYLCSVEDPRQGAEAFFGQGTRLTVV.

The CDR3 spells CASSTGISGNTIYF. DNA of the CDR3: TGTGCCAGCAGTACAGGGATCTCTGGAAACACCATATATTTT. The rearrangement joins TRBV6-5 to TRBJ1-3, with a tentative D call TRBD1 (6 bases). The CDR3 covers 14 residues. Germline lookup yields CDR1 MNHEY and CDR2 SVGAGI. Trimming removed 5 bases from V and 0 bases from J, with 8 bases in between.

This sequence joins TRBV6-1 and TRBJ1-2; 7 nucleotides match TRBD1. This CDR3 is 15 amino acids long. The germline V gene has CDR1 MNHNS and CDR2 SASEGT. After removal of 7 bases from V and 8 bases from J, the junction contained 16 bases not matched to a gene. The CDR3 bases are TGTGCCAGCATTGTGAGGGGAGACAGGGCAGAGGGCTACACCTTC. Residues: CASIVRGDRAEGYTF.

V gene TRBV14 combines with J gene TRBJ1-1, with D maybe TRBD1 (5 bases). Germline V gives CDR1 SGHDN, CDR2 FVKESK. This CDR3 contains 15 residues. V dropped 4 bases and J dropped 11 bases, with 23 bases sitting between them. CDR3: CASSPYVKIGGDAFF. The CDR3 DNA reads TGTGCCAGCAGCCCCTACGTTAAAATTGGGGGGGATGCTTTCTTT.

The chain couples TRBV9 to TRBJ2-5; perhaps TRBD1 as D (6 bases). Between the trimmed V and J ends, which lost 0 bases and 1 base, there was a span of 10 bases. The CDR3 spans 15 residues. CDR1 and CDR2 from the germline V gene are SGDLS and YYNGEE. CDR3 sequence: CASSVAEGGQETQYF. The DNA for the CDR3 is TGTGCCAGCAGCGTAGCTGAAGGGGGCCAAGAGACCCAGTACTTC.

This clone occurred once. The rearrangement uses TRBV5-8 and TRBJ2-3; weak D call: TRBD2 (5 bases). V dropped 4 bases and J dropped 6 bases, with 12 bases sitting between them. The CDR3 is made up of 13 amino acids. The germline gives CDR1 SGHTS, CDR2 YDEGEE. CDR3 in amino acids: CASSSQRSDTQYF. The CDR3 DNA sequence: TGTGCCAGCAGCAGCCAGCGGTCGGATACGCAGTATTTT.

The chain carries TRBV9 and TRBJ2-3; D perhaps matches TRBD1 (6 bases). The CDR3 length is 14 residues. CDR1 and CDR2 (germline): SGDLS, YYNGEE. Trimming cost V 0 bases and J 6 bases, with 11 bases left between them. The CDR3 sequence is CASSVEERGDTQYF. The CDR3 DNA is TGTGCCAGCAGCGTAGAGGAAAGGGGGGATACGCAGTATTTT. Looking up the rest from reference TRBV9 and TRBJ2-3 gives the full variable domain: DSGVTQTPKHLITATGQRVTLRCSPRSGDLSVYWYQQSLDQGLQFLIQYYNGEERAKGNILERFSAQQFPDLHSELNLSSLELGDSALYFCASSVEERGDTQYFGPGTRLTVL.

CDR3: CASSLGGEGWETQYF. CDR3 sequence (DNA): TGTGCCAGCAGCTTAGGAGGCGAGGGTTGGGAGACCCAGTACTTC. The chain employs TRBV7-9 and TRBJ2-5; a weak D match, TRBD2 (5 bases). Trimming took off 1 base at V and 5 bases at J, with 14 bases between the two ends. There are 15 residues in the CDR3. The germline V gene encodes CDR1 SEHNR and CDR2 FQNEAQ (reference sequence).

CDR3 residues: CAWSVSGTGGSSNYGYTF. The CDR3 nucleotides are TGTGCCTGGAGTGTATCTGGGACGGGAGGATCTTCTAACTATGGCTACACCTTC. This chain joins TRBV30 and TRBJ1-2; a possible D gene is TRBD1 (5 bases). CDR1 GTSNPN and CDR2 SVGIG come from the germline V gene (reference sequence). V was shortened by 0 bases and J by 0 bases, with 20 bases between the two germline ends. CDR3 length: 18 residues.